The T cell receptor (beta chain) under discussion was sequenced for a study of graft-versus-host responses after intestinal transplantation. In the study overall: All recipients were transplanted with multivisceral, liver-intestinal, or isolated intestinal grafts. General study results and limits: GvH clones were identified in recipient marrow, with some first appearing in ileum or blood.

Using immunoSEQ multiplex PCR, the repertoire was profiled, and TCRdb retains in-frame clones only, with some absent. The sample lists around 55,000 clones; 70% to 90% were seen once. Trimming removed 6 bases from V and 2 bases from J, with 8 bases in between. Germline-derived CDR1 and CDR2 are MDHEN and SYDVKM. The length of the CDR3 is 13 residues. As for this clone: Its antigen is not identified.

This TCR derives from a human donor who was the organ donor for an intestinal transplant. The sequencing used unstimulated CD4+ T cells sorted from spleen or lymph node cells, collected before transplant. This chain connects TRBV28 to TRBJ1-5, with D uncertain. CDR3: CASREGRNQPQHF. The CDR3 bases are TGTGCCAGCAGAGAGGGTCGCAATCAGCCCCAGCATTTT.